The sequence of this TCR beta chain was determined in a study of blood T cells in healthy people across ages. Study-wide results and caveats: Naive and antigen-experienced cells were not separated, limiting conclusive comparison. More naive CD4+ cells and higher diversity were found in long-lived than in aged donors.

Germline V gene sequence: CDR1 DFQATT, CDR2 SNEGSKA (reference sequence). V was clipped by 3 bases and J by 0 bases, with 15 bases between them. The CDR3 totals 16 residues. Every donor gave 7.5 to 10 milliliters of peripheral blood. A second PCR, run for roughly 7 to 12 cycles, used a sample-barcoded 5' primer plus a J-beta primer mix. A template-switch adaptor containing 12 random nucleotides labeled each cDNA molecule. A single record per CDR3 protein comes from TCRdb applying MiXCR to the 5' RACE reads. The sample lists roughly 680,000 distinct CDR3 sequences, about 21% occurring once. This clonotype was counted a few times. Its antigen is as yet unknown.

This clonotype originated in a man between 65 and 85 years old in good health. Source material: blood. The rearrangement joins TRBV20-1 to TRBJ2-1; D may be TRBD1 or TRBD2 (5 bases each). CDR3 in DNA: TGCAGTGCTAGCCGTCCGGGACGCAGCTCCTACAATGAGCAGTTCTTC. Translation: CSASRPGRSSYNEQFF.